This T cell receptor (beta chain) was sequenced for a study of T cells in Graves' hyperthyroidism and ophthalmopathy. Study-wide results and caveats: Onset of ophthalmopathy came a median 6.5 months after the model predicted it. Most expanded thyroid clonotypes above 0.001 also appeared in blood.

On this clonotype: Its specificity is not known.

Looked up from germline, CDR1 is SNHLY and CDR2 is FYNNEI. The CDR3 is 14 amino acids. Trimming cost V 1 base and J 3 bases, with 6 bases left between them. RNA transcripts gave rise to amplified TCR beta CDR3 regions. An initial round of RT-PCR targeting the TCR CDR3 relied on the HTBI primer set. Via MiXCR, TCRdb re-called the multiplex PCR reads, giving one row per CDR3 protein. The sample yields hundreds of thousands of distinct CDR3 sequences, about 45% seen once. Patients were excluded because of uncontrolled infection, other autoimmune disease, pregnancy or lactation. The sample comprised peripheral blood or thyroid tissue (not recorded which). The source of this sequence is an adult man with Graves' disease, either hyperthyroidism or ophthalmopathy (not recorded which). The chain carries TRBV2 and TRBJ2-2; no firm D call. CDR3 coding DNA: TGTGCCAGCAGTGAAGACAGCTACACCGGGGAGCTGTTTTTT. Protein sequence: CASSEDSYTGELFF. Full variable domain (remainder filled in from reference TRBV2 and TRBJ2-2): EPEVTQTPSHQVTQMGQEVILRCVPISNHLYFYWYRQILGQKVEFLVSFYNNEISEKSEIFDDQFSVERPDGSNFTLKIRSTKLEDSAMYFCASSEDSYTGELFFGEGSRLTVL.